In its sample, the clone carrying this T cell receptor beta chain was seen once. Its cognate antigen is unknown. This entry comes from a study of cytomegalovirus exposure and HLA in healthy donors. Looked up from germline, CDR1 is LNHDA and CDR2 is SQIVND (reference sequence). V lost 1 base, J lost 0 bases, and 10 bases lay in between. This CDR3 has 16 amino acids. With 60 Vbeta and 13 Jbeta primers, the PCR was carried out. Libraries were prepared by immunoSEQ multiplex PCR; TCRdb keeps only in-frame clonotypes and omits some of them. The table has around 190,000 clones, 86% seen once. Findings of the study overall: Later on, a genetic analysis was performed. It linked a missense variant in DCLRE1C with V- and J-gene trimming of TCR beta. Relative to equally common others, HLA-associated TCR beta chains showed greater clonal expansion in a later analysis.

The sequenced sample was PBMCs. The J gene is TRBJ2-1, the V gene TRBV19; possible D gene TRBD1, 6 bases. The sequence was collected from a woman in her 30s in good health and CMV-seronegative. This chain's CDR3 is CASSIGTDSSYNEQFF. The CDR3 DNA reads TGTGCCAGTAGTATAGGTACGGACAGCTCCTACAATGAGCAGTTCTTC.